A single sample is the source of the 2 T cell receptor beta chains below, sequenced in a study of identical twins (dated by TCRdb to about 2016). Library prep was done by 5' RACE. TCRdb lists the instrument as Illumina HiSeq 2000. Using fastp at Q25 and MiXCR, TCRdb reprocessed the public reads and kept productive beta chains. Each CDR3 protein appears once, grouped with its most common genes and DNA. The sample profile shows about 520,000 distinct CDR3 sequences; less than 25% of them were found once. About 0.91% of the sample is held by the ten biggest clonotypes. This sample was shared with a second study, whose subject was T cells expressing NK-cell markers.

The sample consisted of CD4+ T cells sorted from blood. The receptors originated from a woman between 18 and 29 years old in good health.

The chain recombines TRBV9 with TRBJ1-2; D not resolved. The CDR3 length is 11 residues. Germline V gene data show CDR1 as SGDLS and CDR2 as YYNGEE. Trimming shortened V by 0 bases and J by 6 bases, and 3 bases separated the two germline ends. Here the CDR3 DNA reads TGTGCCAGCAGCGTAGACCATGGCTACACCTTC. Amino acids: CASSVDHGYTF.

V usage is TRBV20-1 and J usage is TRBJ2-1; D may be TRBD1 or TRBD2 (5 bases each). Trimming cost V 6 bases and J 2 bases, with 20 bases left between them. Germline CDR1 reads DFQATT; CDR2 reads SNEGSKA (reference sequence). This CDR3 is built from 16 residues. The CDR3 loop reads CSARPLLGVTYNEQFF. CDR3 DNA sequence: TGCAGTGCCCGCCCCCTCTTGGGGGTCACCTACAATGAGCAGTTCTTC.